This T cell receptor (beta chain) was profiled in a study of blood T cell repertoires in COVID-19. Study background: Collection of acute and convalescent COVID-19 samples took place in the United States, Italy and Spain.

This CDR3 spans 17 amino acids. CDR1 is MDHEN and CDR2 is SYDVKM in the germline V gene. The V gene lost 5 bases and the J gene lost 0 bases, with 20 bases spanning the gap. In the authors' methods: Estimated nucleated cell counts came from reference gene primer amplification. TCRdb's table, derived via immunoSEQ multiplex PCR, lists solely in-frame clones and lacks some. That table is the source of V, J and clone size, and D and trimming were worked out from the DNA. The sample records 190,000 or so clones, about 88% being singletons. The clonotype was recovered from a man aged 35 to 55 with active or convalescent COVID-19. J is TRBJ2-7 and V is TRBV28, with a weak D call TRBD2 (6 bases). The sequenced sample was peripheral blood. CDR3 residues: CASSLPLGGKSSYEQYF. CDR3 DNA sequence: TGTGCCAGCAGTCTCCCCCTGGGGGGTAAAAGCTCCTACGAGCAGTACTTC. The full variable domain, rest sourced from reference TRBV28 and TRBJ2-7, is DVKVTQSSRYLVKRTGEKVFLECVQDMDHENMFWYRQDPGLGLRLIYFSYDVKMKEKGDIPEGYSVSREKKERFSLILESASTNQTSMYLCASSLPLGGKSSYEQYFGPGTRLTVT.